Below, one T cell receptor beta chain is given with its context. The clone's antigen remains unknown. Per-base qualities were not stored, and no clone one base away is much larger. In total, 600 or so healthy bone marrow donors made up the cohort. At the time of sampling, every cohort member was nominally healthy, though immune exposures that went unrecorded were likely present. The donor was CMV seropositive and was included in the group of 289 seropositive cohort members. Each donor provided a peripheral blood sample, and peripheral blood mononuclear cells were used for TCR beta sequencing. Genomic DNA extraction from the blood cell samples was performed with the Qiagen DNeasy Blood Extraction Kit. Reading the germline V gene gives CDR1 LGHNA and CDR2 YSLEER. Including the terminal cysteine and phenylalanine, the CDR3 comprises 13 residues. Only the CDR3 region is kept as DNA, spanning 39 bases read in frame from base 1. Cut back by 2 bases and 2 bases, the V and J ends lie 6 bases apart.

Library method: the immunoSEQ multiplex PCR assay. The multiplex PCR relied on a mix of 60 forward primers for TCR Vbeta segments and 13 reverse primers for TCR Jbeta segments. The CDR3 region of rearranged TCR beta genes was amplified from genomic DNA with a multiplex PCR assay. Amplified TCR beta libraries were sequenced as 87-base-pair reads on the Illumina HiSeq System. The paper's data handling went like this. Across the roughly 600 repertoires, a later analysis counted 80 million or so unique TCR beta chains, roughly 11 million of which were shared by at least two donors. Raw reads were error-corrected and collapsed into unique sequences with a nearest-neighbor algorithm that merged closely related sequences to remove PCR and sequencing errors. To assign V, D and J gene segments, CDR3 sequences were aligned to IMGT reference sequences. For a sequence to be retained, a match of at least six nucleotides was required to both a V gene segment and a J gene segment. A rearrangement was called productive if the CDR3 had no stop codons and remained in frame with V and J, and every other rearrangement was called non-productive. Following IMGT convention, CDR3 was defined as the stretch from the second conserved V-encoded cysteine to the conserved J-encoded phenylalanine. The earlier analysis of about 560 of the donors excluded any sequence lacking an unambiguous match to a single V gene segment. In an earlier analysis of roughly 600 of the donors, a V segment was called functional when productive rearrangements were above 56.7%, and segregating when the standard deviation between donors exceeded 5%. A statistical classification framework was built to diagnose cytomegalovirus status from the catalog of TCR beta chain sequences. A later analysis assigned V and J genes by comparing TCR nucleotide sequences with IMGT/GENE-DB human TR gene sequences. The TCRdist pipeline was used in a later analysis to assign CDR3 sequences and most-parsimonious VDJ recombination scenarios. A later analysis defined each TCR beta chain by its CDR3 amino acid sequence plus V-gene family, and excluded reads lacking a unique V-gene family. A later analysis removed 600 or so highly shared, low-generation-probability nucleotide sequences to deal with suspected cross-contamination and a sequencing artifact. A later analysis calculated a clonal expansion index for each public chain from normalized within-repertoire ranks of inferred template counts. In a later analysis, generation probabilities were computed with a VDJ recombination model fitted to out-of-frame rearrangements, and the resulting probabilities were checked against IGoR. In a later analysis, TCR-TCR, TCR-HLA and TCR-CMV co-occurrence was scored with hypergeometric tests, and a repertoire-size bias correction was applied to TCR pairs. In a later analysis, false discovery rates were estimated by permuting HLA or CMV assignments 20 times. A later analysis grouped co-occurring TCRs with DBSCAN, adding TCRdist sequence similarity when clustering within HLA-allele-positive subsets. Repertoires with fewer than 30,000 or more than 120,000 public chains, plus five repertoires with anomalous nucleotide sharing, were excluded from co-occurrence clustering. TCRdb took this table from immuneACCESS and kept in-frame rearrangements with V and J called. Such tables lack part of the clones; where checked against another copy, unresolved V genes explain under half of the gap, and the rest is unexplained. The V and J calls and clone size are taken from that table; D and trimming were inferred from the DNA. Recorded for this sample are 150,000 to 200,000 clones; around four fifths of them occurred a single time. The biggest ten clones account for 4.1% of the sample.

The entry originates in a study of cytomegalovirus exposure and HLA in healthy donors (dated by TCRdb to 2017 to 2019). As for the study more broadly: According to an earlier analysis of several hundred of the donors, about 179 million T cells yielded some 120 million unique TCR beta sequences and about 280 Gb of sequence data. An early release that covered roughly 600 HLA-typed donors contained about 300 gigabases of sequencing data and tens of millions of unique TCR sequences. Of the roughly 400 genotyped donors, approximately 81% were placed in the genetic ancestry cluster associated with self-reported Caucasian donors. The study aimed to test whether cataloging public T cell receptors could reveal signatures of past pathogen exposure. Using immunosequencing, the study profiled T cell repertoires from fewer than 700 subjects and related those repertoires to cytomegalovirus serostatus. Along with the approximately 700-subject first cohort, a separate validation cohort of about 110 different subjects was used. High-throughput TCR immunosequencing, statistical association of individual TCRs with disease status, and machine learning were combined to predict cytomegalovirus infection status. A later analysis re-examined previously published TCR beta repertoires from hundreds of donors and added high-resolution HLA genotyping to investigate patterns of TCR occurrence. Rather than drawing on any new phenotypic data, the later analysis identified candidate immune exposures from TCR beta sequences and the way those sequences occurred across donors. To decide whether each TCR beta V gene segment behaved as functional or pseudogenic, an earlier analysis of approximately 600 of the donors relied on high-throughput TCR beta sequencing. Donor age, sex, ethnicity and CMV serostatus were collected together with the repertoire data. A later genetic analysis took genome-wide SNP genotypes for about three fifths of the 666 donors and used that subset as a discovery cohort. Every discovery cohort repertoire had been produced on one sequencing platform. Both class I and class II loci were covered by HLA typing, at four-digit resolution. Typing coverage varied by locus: about 629-640 donors for A, B, C, DRB1 and DQB1; under 550 for DQA1; some 610 for DPA1; approximately 470 for DPB1. Roughly 5 DR-DQ haplotypes were treated as single units for association and clustering because of strong linkage in the cohort. On average, roughly 200,000 unique TCR beta nucleotide sequences were sequenced per donor among some 430 genotyped donors of the cohort, with roughly 18% of those sequences being non-productive. Overall study results and their limits: In vitro tests confirmed that three of the cytomegalovirus-associated TCR beta chains recognize cytomegalovirus antigens. Most TCR sequences were observed very rarely across donors, whereas some public TCRs were present in many individuals. A later genetic analysis associated a missense DCLRE1C variant with V-gene and J-gene trimming of TCR beta chains, and an independent cohort replicated the association. When HLA alleles, especially DR and DQ, strongly co-occurred, attributing TCR associations to individual alleles was difficult. Specific HLA alleles were associated with around 18,000 TCR beta sequences at a false discovery rate of 0.05 in a later analysis. An earlier analysis of roughly 570 of the donors showed that most TCR beta V segments appeared in productive rearrangements either about 87% or about 30% of the time, which broadly matched IMGT annotations. Some IMGT-functional V segments, including TRBV6-2 and TRBV6-3, could not be distinguished by the 87-base-pair reads and were therefore excluded. Linkage disequilibrium might explain the correlated functional status among segregating V segments, but an unknown experimental factor could not be ruled out. A cluster of highly shared sequence variants was judged likely to represent a technical artifact of the sequencing pipeline. Because some donors lacked HLA typing at each locus, the association tests relied only on the typed subset. The classifier was reported to diagnose cytomegalovirus status with high specificity and sensitivity in both the original and validation cohorts. The authors suggested that the approach could potentially be extended to other disease states and immunological phenotypes. The presence/absence analyses assumed that sequencing depth was roughly uniform across donors, and that assumption may not be true. A later analysis found that most CMV-associated TCR beta chains appeared HLA-restricted, with HLA associations seemingly driven largely by CMV exposure. In a later analysis, TCR association rates were found to vary across HLA loci, with the most associated TCRs seen for DRB1 alleles and the fewest for HLA-C alleles. A further reported finding was that TCR beta sequences accurately predicted the HLA-A and HLA-B alleles for most subjects in the first cohort. According to a later genetic analysis, donors in an Asian-associated ancestry cluster had fewer N-insertions in productive TCRs than the approximately 630-donor mean. The only immune exposure information available for the cohort was CMV serostatus. In the study, 150 to 200 TCR beta chains were listed as associated with cytomegalovirus. A later analysis reported that several top co-occurrence clusters appeared linked to parvovirus B19, influenza, CMV and Epstein-Barr virus. Because counts were too low, some 17 rarely observed V segments, including chromosome 9 orphons, were excluded from the earlier analysis of 500 to 700 of the donors. In a later analysis, HLA-associated TCR beta chains were found to be more clonally expanded and to have lower generation probabilities than equally common non-associated chains. This cohort had only TCR beta chains sequenced, and the lack of alpha or paired-chain data limited which features could be detected.

Sequenced: PBMCs. The rearranged segments are TRBV4-3 and TRBJ1-1; the D gene cannot be resolved reliably. The sequence derives from a man aged 50 to 60 in good health and CMV-seropositive. The CDR3 is CASSQKINTEAFF. The sequence in DNA is TGCGCCAGCAGCCAAAAAATAAACACTGAAGCTTTCTTT.